The clone carrying this T cell receptor (beta chain) was recorded at least ten times. This specimen comes from a study of CD4 and CD8 cells across lung adenocarcinoma regions. Localized lung adenocarcinoma, a non-small cell lung cancer, affected the donors. The CDR3 loop spans 15 amino acids. V dropped 1 base and J dropped 1; count of bases not matched to a gene: 1. Germline loops: CDR1 MGHDK, CDR2 SYGVNS. TCRdb itself ran the PCR reads through MiXCR, one entry per CDR3 protein. The repertoire holds some 25,000 distinct CDR3 sequences, roughly 50% seen once, with around 50% in the top ten. The sample comprised CD8+ T cells from the center of a lung tumor. The chain employs TRBV25-1 and TRBJ2-3; 8 bases are shared with TRBD2. The source is a male donor with lung adenocarcinoma. The CD4 and CD8 labels of this study may be unreliable. The CDR3, as DNA: TGTGCCAGCAGTGAATTCGGGAGGGGCACAGATACGCAGTATTTT. Translated: CASSEFGRGTDTQYF.